The clone carrying this TCR beta chain was observed once. Its antigen is currently unknown. This entry comes from a study of T cells in tuberculosis. Overall study: T cells were selected with CD1B tetramers loaded with glucose monomycolate.

CDR3 length: 12 residues. Trimming removed 1 base from V and 12 bases from J, with 13 bases in between. Germline V gene sequence: CDR1 GTSNPN, CDR2 SVGIG (reference sequence). Latent tuberculosis screening used tuberculin skin test and IGRA at entry. Points from the study as a whole: Active tuberculosis alpha repertoires lay closer to GMM-specific TCRs than controls'. GEM motif frequencies gave over 55% accuracy; the GMM repertoire gave roughly 90%.

Data came from immunoSEQ multiplex PCR; TCRdb stores just in-frame clones and leaves some out. The sample carries 30,000 to 45,000 clones, 90% to 95% recorded once. Sample: PBMCs. The rearrangement uses TRBV30 and TRBJ2-1; D may be TRBD1 (6 bases). The clonotype originates from a donor between 5 and 29 years old with latent tuberculosis or without tuberculosis infection. Some clones in this sample may be carry-over from other donors' samples. The CDR3 DNA reads as TGTGCCTGGAGTGAAACAGGGAGTGGGCAGTTCTTC. Protein sequence: CAWSETGSGQFF.